This TCR beta chain was identified during a study of blood T cell repertoires in COVID-19 (dated by TCRdb to about 2020). Regarding the research as a whole: Samples covering the acute and convalescent phases of COVID-19 were provided by collaborators in the United States, Italy and Spain. The samples were drawn from the first 160 participants of the ongoing ImmuneRACE study and from under 1,500 subjects provided by 6 global collaborators. The repertoires were released in a freely available public database intended as a resource for research on the immune response to SARS-CoV-2. The prospective study material was composed of cDNA or gDNA derived from T cells, B-cell-depleted T cells, or PBMCs. Where available, HLA class I and class II types were obtained from metadata supplied by the sample provider rather than from assay-based typing. Sample metadata almost always included a de-identified subject ID, COVID-19 status, age in years and sex. Deeply sampled blood TCRbeta repertoires from subjects exposed to, actively infected with, or recovered from COVID-19 were included in the dataset.

This clone was picked up a small number of times. Which antigen it targets is not known. There are no base qualities to consult, and no much larger clone falls within one base. The CDR3 starts with the cysteine, ends with the phenylalanine, and has 15 residues. The sequence is cut down to CDR3 DNA, 45 bases in frame from base 1. Clipping removes 0 bases from V and 6 bases from J, with 4 as the unmatched junction base count. The germline V gene (reference sequence) provides CDR1 PRHDT and CDR2 FYEKMQ. Each collaborating institution followed its own protocols to collect whole blood in K2EDTA tubes. For TCRbeta analysis, collaborator samples were shipped as frozen whole blood, as isolated PBMCs, or as DNA extracted from either sample type. TCRbeta CDR3 regions were amplified from genomic DNA using the immunoSEQ Assay, a bias-controlled multiplex PCR. The authors' pipeline ran thus. Within the assay, amplification of reference gene primers was used to estimate how many nucleated cells each sample contained. To quantify the absolute abundance of each unique TCRbeta CDR3 rearrangement, sequence reads were collapsed and filtered. For each sample, productive Simpson clonality was calculated as the square root of Simpson's diversity index over productive rearrangements. This is the immuneACCESS table as TCRdb keeps it, with only in-frame sequences that have V and J called. A part of the clones is gone; compared with another copy, unresolved V genes explain less than half, and the rest is unexplained. V and J calls plus clone size are reproduced from that table; the DNA served to infer D and trimming. The sample has thousands of clones on record, less than 85% of them singletons. The top ten hold roughly 17% of the sample.

Results and caveats for the whole study, not just this receptor: How much clinical and demographic metadata was included differed by source and by participant, and the metadata was provided uncurated.

The sequencing input was peripheral blood. Recombination connected TRBV13 to TRBJ2-1; 8 nucleotides in the junction match TRBD2. The origin of this receptor is a human donor in a cohort sampled during active COVID-19. The sequenced DNA is TGTGCCAGCAGCTTAGGTAGCGGGAAGGTCAATGAGCAGTTCTTC. Its translation is CASSLGSGKVNEQFF.